One and the same sample provided the 13 T cell receptor beta chains below, sequenced in a study of T cell clonality in common variable immunodeficiency. This table comes from immunoSEQ multiplex PCR, and its TCRdb copy is limited to in-frame clones, with some not included. This sample carries several thousand clones and no singletons, and about 15% goes to the top ten. General study findings and limits: Fewer deletions and N-nucleotide insertions were reportedly seen in common variable immunodeficiency TCR beta sequences.

Antigen specificity for these receptors is unknown. Sample: peripheral blood mononuclear cells. These receptors were taken from a human donor with common variable immunodeficiency.

In regard to this clone: The DNA ends 3 residues before the CDR3 does, and the rest of the CDR3 is filled in from the germline J gene. V is TRBV19 and J is TRBJ2-3, with TRBD1 identical over 7 bases. This CDR3 is 15 amino acids long. Germline V gene lookup returns CDR1 LNHDA and CDR2 SQIVND (reference sequence). Germline trimming cut 3 bases from V and 0 bases from J; bases unmatched to any gene: 3. The CDR3 spells CASSMDRISTDTQYF. The sequenced part of the CDR3 DNA is TGTGCCAGTAGTATGGACAGGATTAGCACAGATACG.

In this sample, this clone is medium-sized. The read halts 3 residues ahead of the CDR3 end, with the missing end drawn from the germline J gene. The chain carries TRBV18 and TRBJ2-5; 11 nucleotides match TRBD2. Trimming removed 3 bases from V and 3 bases from J; junction bases left unmatched: 18. The germline V gene has CDR1 KGHSH and CDR2 LQKENI. There are 20 residues in the CDR3. The DNA read from the CDR3 is TGTGCCAGCTCACCCGAGATGGTGACTAGCGGGGTATCCGCCAAAGAGACC. Translation gives CASSPEMVTSGVSAKET. The CDR3 in its entirety is CASSPEMVTSGVSAKETQYF.

This clone has at least ten counts. Sequencing ends 3 residues short of the CDR3 end; the germline J gene provides the rest. The gene calls are TRBV5-6 and TRBJ2-7, with TRBD1 matching 10 bases. The CDR3 is 15 residues long. J gave up 2 bases and V 4 bases, and 6 bases lay outside the gene matches. CDR1 and CDR2 (germline): SGHDT, YYEEEE. The CDR3 spells CASSAGDRGPYEQYF. Incomplete CDR3 DNA: TGTGCCAGCAGCGCTGGGGACAGGGGCCCCTACGAG.

CDR3 DNA (partial): TGCAGCGTTGAAGGACCTATCAAAACAGGGGGCTCCTACAATGAG. Translated: CSVEGPIKTGGSYNE. The CDR3 reads in full as CSVEGPIKTGGSYNEQFF. The V call is TRBV29-1, the J call TRBJ2-1; the match to TRBD1 covers 8 bases. Read data end 3 residues before the CDR3 end; the end is taken from the germline J gene. The junction had 11 bases not matched to a gene; V was cut back by 1 base and J by 0 bases. In germline, CDR1 is SQVTM, CDR2 ANQGSEA. This CDR3 is built from 18 residues.

Note on this clone: The CDR3 end falls 3 residues outside the read, so it is completed with the germline J gene. The V gene is TRBV7-9, the J gene TRBJ1-5, with D tentatively TRBD1 (6 bases). Per the germline V gene, CDR1 is SEHNR and CDR2 is FQNEAQ (reference sequence). This CDR3 comprises 12 residues. The germline V and J ends were trimmed by 4 bases and 8 bases, with 9 bases remaining between them. This CDR3 is CASSSTGEPQHF. Incomplete CDR3 DNA: TGTGCCAGCAGCTCGACAGGTGAGCCC.

This clone occurred a few times. The read ends 3 residues shy of where the CDR3 ends; the end is completed using the germline J gene. This chain uses TRBV2 with TRBJ1-5; D is perhaps TRBD1 (6 bases). From germline, CDR1 is SNHLY and CDR2 FYNNEI. There are 13 residues in the CDR3. Trimming stripped 6 bases from V and 8 bases from J, with 14 bases between. The DNA read from the CDR3 is TGTGCCAGCAGATTCCGACAGGCCGAGCCC. Translating gives CASRFRQAEP. The CDR3 reads in full as CASRFRQAEPQHF.

A note on this clone: The sequence runs out 3 residues before the end of the CDR3; the remainder is reconstructed from the germline J gene. The rearrangement uses TRBV6-2 or TRBV6-3 and TRBJ2-3; 7 positions match TRBD2. CDR3 length: 16 amino acids. J was trimmed by 0 bases and V by 2 bases; bases with no gene match: 5. Germline V gives CDR1 MNHEY, CDR2 SVGEGT. Incomplete CDR3 DNA: TGTGCCAGCAGTTACCTCCTAGCGGCAAGCACAGATACG. This encodes CASSYLLAASTDT. The entire CDR3 reads CASSYLLAASTDTQYF.

This clone was counted many times. With the read ending 3 residues before the CDR3 end, the germline J gene is used to fill in that end. This chain connects TRBV27 to TRBJ2-7; 7 bases align to TRBD2. V gave up 7 bases and J gave up 4 bases; unmatched junction bases: 7. Germline V gives CDR1 MNHEY, CDR2 SMNVEV (reference sequence). The CDR3 covers 13 residues. The CDR3 here is CASMGGGGYEQYF. The sequenced part of the CDR3 DNA is TGTGCCAGCATGGGCGGGGGTGGGTACGAG.

This clone has ten or more counts. The CDR3 goes on 3 residues after the read ends, and that part is filled in from the germline J gene. J is TRBJ2-2 and V is TRBV19; no clear D. The CDR3 extends over 11 amino acids. V was clipped by 7 bases and J by 3 bases, with 3 bases between them. Per germline, CDR1 LNHDA and CDR2 SQIVND (reference sequence). The CDR3 loop reads CASIYTGELFF. CDR3 DNA (partial): TGTGCCAGTATCTACACCGGGGAG.

Judged by abundance, this clone is medium-sized (0.01 to 0.1%). With the read ending 3 residues before the CDR3 end, the germline J gene is used to fill in that end. V usage is TRBV7-2 and J usage is TRBJ2-1; perhaps TRBD2 as D (6 bases). Per germline, CDR1 SGHTA and CDR2 FQGNSA. V lost 0 bases and J 8 bases, leaving 11 bases between the germline ends. The CDR3 is made up of 14 amino acids. The sequenced CDR3 bases are TGTGCCAGCAGCTTAGCGGCGGGGAGCTATGAG. It yields the protein CASSLAAGSYE. The entire CDR3 protein reads CASSLAAGSYEQFF.

There are a few counts of this clone. The read falls 3 residues short of the CDR3 end, and the missing part is taken from the germline J gene. The rearrangement uses TRBV18 and TRBJ1-2, with 8 bases fitting TRBD1. Germline CDR1 and CDR2: KGHSH and LQKENI. The CDR3 contains 14 residues. The ends lost 5 bases at V and 3 bases at J; junction bases unmatched: 5. The CDR3 here is CASSGGQDHYGYTF. The CDR3 DNA, read in part, is TGTGCCAGCTCAGGGGGACAGGACCACTATGGC. Variable domain in full (rest from reference TRBV18 and TRBJ1-2): NAGVMQNPRHLVRRRGQEARLRCSPMKGHSHVYWYRQLPEEGLKFMVYLQKENIIDESGMPKERFSAEFPKEGPSILRIQQVVRGDSAAYFCASSGGQDHYGYTFGSGTRLTVV.

The sample holds many counts of this clone. The CDR3 end falls 3 residues outside the read, so it is completed with the germline J gene. The gene calls are TRBV7-2 and TRBJ2-5; D ambiguous. Germline CDR1 is SGHTA and CDR2 is FQGNSA. Trimming pared 1 base from V and 5 bases from J, leaving 5 bases between. The CDR3 has 12 amino acids. The DNA read from the CDR3 is TGTGCCAGCAGCTTAGAGAGGGAGACC. It codes for CASSLERET. The full CDR3 is CASSLERETQYF.

In its sample, this clone is medium-sized. With the read ending 3 residues before the CDR3 end, the germline J gene is used to fill in that end. The J gene is TRBJ2-1, the V gene TRBV5-1, with 9 positions matching TRBD2. With 4 bases clipped from V and 9 bases from J, the junction kept 8 bases outside the gene matches. This CDR3 has 14 residues. Per the germline V gene, CDR1 is SGHRS and CDR2 is YFSETQ. CDR3 loop: CASSTGTSIAEQFF. The CDR3 bases that were read are TGCGCCAGCAGCACCGGGACTAGCATTGCTGAG.